The next 22 T cell receptor beta chains were all read from a single sample in a study of shared clonotypes between healthy human individuals. The method was immunoSEQ multiplex PCR; TCRdb's version includes in-frame clones alone and lacks a portion of them. In the table there are 2,500,000 or so clones, about nine tenths of which are singletons. The sequenced material came from naive CD4+ T cells from PBMCs. As for subset: CD45RA+ positively selected. All receptors come from a man aged 18 to 29 in good health. Some clones in this sample may be carry-over from other donors' samples.

The rearrangement uses TRBV5-1 and TRBJ2-5; D is uncertain. The germline V gene has CDR1 SGHRS and CDR2 YFSETQ. V gave up 2 bases and J gave up 2 bases, with 10 bases separating them. This CDR3 spans 14 amino acids. Here the CDR3 reads CASSFRAAQETQYF. CDR3 in DNA: TGCGCCAGCAGCTTTCGGGCTGCGCAAGAGACCCAGTACTTC.

The CDR3: CASSAGWTYEQYF. In nucleotides, the CDR3 is TGTGCCAGCTCAGCTGGGTGGACCTACGAGCAGTACTTC. This chain joins TRBV18 and TRBJ2-7; no clear D. Looked up from germline, CDR1 is KGHSH and CDR2 is LQKENI. CDR3 length equals 13 residues. Trimming left V 5 bases short and J 2 bases short, with 10 bases between.

The genes are TRBV4-1 and TRBJ2-3; D gene ambiguous. CDR1 MGHRA and CDR2 YSYEKL come from the germline V gene. The CDR3 is 16 amino acids. V shed 2 bases and J shed 2 bases, with 14 bases lying between them. The CDR3 reads CASSQISGPFTDTQYF. The CDR3 nucleotides read TGCGCCAGCAGCCAAATCTCCGGGCCCTTCACAGATACGCAGTATTTT.

This clone was found once. This chain joins TRBV27 and TRBJ1-1; D is perhaps TRBD1 (5 bases). This CDR3 is built from 13 residues. Trimming took 6 bases from V and 4 from J, leaving 12 bases between them. Germline-derived CDR1 and CDR2 are MNHEY and SMNVEV (reference sequence). The CDR3 region is CASSAWDGTEAFF. The DNA for the CDR3 is TGTGCCAGCAGCGCCTGGGACGGCACTGAAGCTTTCTTT.

The genes are TRBV25-1 and TRBJ2-2; D is possibly TRBD1 (6 bases). Trimming left V 7 bases short and J 5 bases short, with 26 bases between. Germline CDR1 and CDR2: MGHDK and SYGVNS. This CDR3 is built from 18 residues. In DNA form, the CDR3 reads TGTGCCAGCAATGCTCTCCGTCGAGGACAGAAGATTACCGGGGAGCTGTTTTTT. This sequence encodes CASNALRRGQKITGELFF.

This chain joins TRBV10-3 and TRBJ2-5; D uncertain. The DNA end is a closer match to TRBJ2-7, so the J assignment may be wrong. This CDR3 is built from 12 residues. Germline V gene lookup returns CDR1 ENHRY and CDR2 SYGVKD. In nucleotides, the CDR3 is TGTGCCATCAGTGAATGGAGATACGAGCAGTACTTC. Its translation: CAISEWRYEQYF.

J is TRBJ2-7 and V is TRBV18; D could derive from TRBD1 or TRBD2 (6 bases each). The CDR3 sequence is 16 residues long. The V and J ends lost 8 bases and 0 bases respectively, with 20 bases between them. Per the germline V gene, CDR1 is KGHSH and CDR2 is LQKENI. The CDR3 spells CASHTGASQSSYEQYF. The CDR3 nucleotides read TGTGCCAGCCATACGGGGGCTAGCCAGAGCTCCTACGAGCAGTACTTC.

The chain is built from TRBV9 and TRBJ2-1; D remains unclear. Germline lookup yields CDR1 SGDLS and CDR2 YYNGEE. V dropped 2 bases and J dropped 5 bases, with 14 bases sitting between them. This CDR3 comprises 15 residues. The CDR3 DNA sequence: TGTGCCAGCAGCGTCAGTGGTGGTCGGGACAATGAGCAGTTCTTC. This encodes CASSVSGGRDNEQFF.

The chain couples TRBV6-1 to TRBJ2-2; no clear D. This CDR3 comprises 15 residues. Germline CDR1 MNHNS, CDR2 SASEGT. The V gene lost 7 bases and the J gene lost 1 base, with 13 bases spanning the gap. CDR3 protein: CASNPRRLNTGELFF. CDR3 DNA sequence: TGTGCCAGCAACCCGCGGCGATTGAACACCGGGGAGCTGTTTTTT.

The V gene is TRBV4-3, the J gene TRBJ2-3; D is tentatively TRBD1 or TRBD2 (5 bases each). Trimming removed 3 bases at V and 2 bases at J, with 12 bases between. Per germline, CDR1 LGHNA and CDR2 YSLEER. The CDR3 runs to 15 residues. CDR3 sequence reads: CASSHQLGDTDTQYF. The CDR3 DNA is TGCGCCAGCAGCCATCAACTGGGGGACACAGATACGCAGTATTTT.

This chain joins TRBV28 and TRBJ2-1, with 14 bases that match TRBD2. Germline V gene lookup returns CDR1 MDHEN and CDR2 SYDVKM. The CDR3 spans 15 residues. The ends lost 2 bases at V and 8 bases at J; junction bases unmatched: 2. The CDR3, as DNA: TGTGCCAGCAGTTTAAGGGGACTAGCGGGAGATGAGCAGTTCTTC. Amino acids: CASSLRGLAGDEQFF.

The J gene is TRBJ2-5, the V gene TRBV28, with 9 bases matching TRBD2. The CDR3 runs 15 residues. Germline CDR1 MDHEN, CDR2 SYDVKM. Losses at the gene ends were 2 bases for V and 6 bases for J; bases not matched to a gene: 7. CDR3 residues: CASSLLREGRKTQYF. The CDR3 bases are TGTGCCAGCAGTTTACTGCGGGAGGGCCGAAAGACCCAGTACTTC.

The chain joins TRBV7-2 to TRBJ1-1; no clear D. CDR1 is SGHTA and CDR2 is FQGNSA in the germline V gene. The CDR3 covers 14 residues. V gave up 5 bases and J gave up 3 bases, with 13 bases separating them. CDR3 loop: CASSPQPSYTEAFF. CDR3 in DNA: TGTGCCAGCAGCCCCCAGCCCTCCTACACTGAAGCTTTCTTT.

The rearrangement uses TRBV10-1 and TRBJ2-7; 8 bases agree with TRBD2. Per the germline V gene, CDR1 is WNHNN and CDR2 is SYGVQD (reference sequence). V was pared by 11 bases and J by 1 base, with 13 bases of the junction left unmatched. CDR3 length: 15 residues. CDR3: CARRFGSGISYEQYF. CDR3 sequence (DNA): TGCGCCCGTCGATTCGGTAGCGGGATATCCTACGAGCAGTACTTC.

The chain uses TRBV5-1 and TRBJ2-1; TRBD2 aligns across 10 bases. V was pared by 4 bases and J by 4 bases, with 11 bases of the junction left unmatched. Germline assignment: CDR1 SGHRS and CDR2 YFSETQ. The CDR3 runs to 17 residues. The CDR3 nucleotides read TGCGCCAGCAGCCATTCCCGAAAGCGGGAGGGGTACAATGAGCAGTTCTTC. This sequence encodes CASSHSRKREGYNEQFF.

The rearrangement uses TRBV7-3 and TRBJ1-4; D not resolved. Germline CDR1 reads SGHTA; CDR2 reads FQGTGA. The CDR3 totals 12 residues. Trimming removed 10 bases at V and 1 base at J, with 7 bases between. The CDR3 DNA reads TGTGCCACCGGAAGAACTAATGAAAAACTGTTTTTT. This codes for CATGRTNEKLFF.

This chain uses TRBV28 with TRBJ2-5; D uncertain. Trimming removed 3 bases at V and 0 bases at J, with 26 bases between. CDR1 MDHEN and CDR2 SYDVKM come from the germline V gene. CDR3 length: 20 residues. The CDR3 protein is CASSFWVPDDTNKYQETQYF. In DNA form, the CDR3 reads TGTGCCAGCAGTTTTTGGGTGCCAGATGACACAAACAAGTACCAAGAGACCCAGTACTTC.

The chain combines TRBV19 with TRBJ2-2; D could derive from TRBD1 or TRBD2 (5 bases each). CDR1 and CDR2 from the germline V gene are LNHDA and SQIVND (reference sequence). CDR3 length: 17 residues. The V end was cut by 4 bases, the J end by 1 base, with 16 bases between. DNA for the CDR3: TGTGCCAGTAGTACAGTTCGGGGCGCCGGGAACACCGGGGAGCTGTTTTTT. As protein: CASSTVRGAGNTGELFF.

The chain couples TRBV6-6 to TRBJ1-4; D gene unclear. The V and J ends lost 6 bases and 3 bases respectively, with 8 bases between them. Germline CDR1 MNHNY, CDR2 SVGAGI (reference sequence). The CDR3 has 13 residues. CDR3 DNA sequence: TGTGCCAGCAGAGAGGGCCCTAATGAAAAACTGTTTTTT. Protein: CASREGPNEKLFF.

V is TRBV10-3 and J is TRBJ2-7; 10 nucleotides line up with TRBD1. CDR1 and CDR2 (germline): ENHRY, SYGVKD. V dropped 4 bases and J dropped 4; count of bases not matched to a gene: 1. The CDR3 length is 13 residues. CDR3 in amino acids: CAISGGQGYEQYF. Written as DNA, the CDR3 is TGTGCCATCAGTGGGGGACAGGGGTACGAGCAGTACTTC.

The rearrangement uses TRBV6-6 and TRBJ2-7; 8 bases map to TRBD1. Unmatched junction bases numbered 10, after V lost 6 bases and J lost 3 bases. Per germline, CDR1 MNHNY and CDR2 SVGAGI (reference sequence). The CDR3 contains 15 residues. This chain's CDR3 is CASSPAGGLLYEQYF. The CDR3 nucleotides are TGTGCCAGCAGCCCCGCAGGGGGCCTCCTCTACGAGCAGTACTTC.

This chain uses TRBV7-2 with TRBJ2-2; 15 nucleotides agree with TRBD2. The V gene's germline CDR1 is SGHTA and CDR2 FQGNSA. This CDR3 has 17 residues. With V trimmed by 5 bases and J by 2 bases, 3 bases remained unmatched. CDR3 sequence reads: CASSPGLAGGNTGELFF. DNA of the CDR3: TGTGCCAGCAGCCCGGGACTAGCGGGAGGAAACACCGGGGAGCTGTTTTTT.